These 8 T cell receptor beta chains were sequenced from one sample in a study of patients and donors after allogeneic stem cell transplantation. One entry per CDR3 protein results from TCRdb running MiXCR on the RT-PCR reads. The profile covers about a million distinct CDR3 sequences, with over 15% appearing a single time and 5% to 6.5% taken by the ten largest. The sequencing input was blood, either unsorted or a sorted T cell fraction (not recorded which). The receptors derive from a human donor who was either an allogeneic HSCT recipient or a stem cell or donor lymphocyte infusion donor (not recorded which). It is not recorded whose cells these are; they may come from a transplant donor.

The chain is built from TRBV12-3 or TRBV12-4 and TRBJ2-7; weak D call: TRBD1 (5 bases). The germline V and J ends were trimmed by 6 bases and 0 bases, with 15 bases remaining between them. The CDR3 is made up of 15 amino acids. The CDR3 sequence: CASSRRQTLSYEQYF. CDR3 nucleotide sequence: TGTGCCAGCAGCCGACGACAGACCCTCTCCTACGAGCAGTACTTC.

There are a few counts of this clonotype. The chain combines TRBV12-3 or TRBV12-4 with TRBJ2-3; D gene unclear. The ends were cut back, 7 bases at V and 3 bases at J, with 14 bases in the middle. The CDR3 is 14 amino acids. In DNA, the CDR3 is TGTGCCAGCACCTTCTGGGCGGAGACAGATACGCAGTATTTT. Its translation: CASTFWAETDTQYF.

This clonotype was observed at least ten times. The chain has TRBV7-9 and TRBJ2-1; maybe TRBD2 (6 bases). Deletions cut 5 bases from V and 2 bases from J, with 19 bases between. CDR1 and CDR2 from the germline V gene are SEHNR and FQNEAQ (reference sequence). The CDR3 is made up of 17 amino acids. The CDR3 sequence is CASSPDWGDQAYNEQFF. The CDR3 DNA is TGTGCCAGCAGCCCCGATTGGGGGGACCAGGCCTACAATGAGCAGTTCTTC.

The chain recombines TRBV20-1 with TRBJ1-1; D possibly corresponds to TRBD1 (6 bases). The V and J ends lost 0 bases and 3 bases respectively, with 11 bases between them. The germline gives CDR1 DFQATT, CDR2 SNEGSKA (reference sequence). The CDR3 is 14 amino acids. In DNA, the CDR3 is TGCAGTGCTAGAGAGGGGGCTGTAGACACTGAAGCTTTCTTT. Amino acids: CSAREGAVDTEAFF.

The chain carries TRBV5-1 and TRBJ1-1; 7 bases agree with TRBD1. This CDR3 is 14 amino acids long. Germline V CDR1 and CDR2: SGHRS, YFSETQ. With 4 bases clipped from V and 6 bases from J, the junction kept 9 bases outside the gene matches. The CDR3 spells CASSPGQPLAEAFF. CDR3 nucleotide sequence: TGCGCCAGCAGCCCGGGACAGCCCCTAGCTGAAGCTTTCTTT.

This clonotype was seen only a few times. The chain combines TRBV24-1 with TRBJ1-2; 8 bases are a match to TRBD1. The CDR3 is made up of 15 amino acids. Germline lookup yields CDR1 KGHDR and CDR2 SFDVKD. The J segment lost 1 base and the V segment lost 4 bases, leaving 4 bases of the junction unmatched. CDR3 sequence: CATSDGTGVNYGYTF. The CDR3 bases are TGTGCCACCAGTGACGGGACAGGTGTTAACTATGGCTACACCTTC.

This chain links TRBV20-1 with TRBJ2-2; D is possibly TRBD2 (6 bases). The CDR3 sequence is 15 residues long. Between the trimmed V and J ends, which lost 5 bases and 0 bases, there was a span of 13 bases. Germline loops: CDR1 DFQATT, CDR2 SNEGSKA (reference sequence). In DNA, the CDR3 is TGCAGTGCTGGAGGTAGCGGTTCGAACACCGGGGAGCTGTTTTTT. Amino acid sequence: CSAGGSGSNTGELFF.

As regards this clonotype: The junction shows a germline mismatch at one end, possibly a read error. The gene calls are TRBV29-1 and TRBJ1-4; the D is unclear. The germline V gene has CDR1 SQVTM and CDR2 ANQGSEA. The CDR3 spans 12 residues. For the CDR3, the DNA is TGCAGCGTCGAAGCAACTAATGAAAAACTGTTTTTT. Its protein is CSVEATNEKLFF.